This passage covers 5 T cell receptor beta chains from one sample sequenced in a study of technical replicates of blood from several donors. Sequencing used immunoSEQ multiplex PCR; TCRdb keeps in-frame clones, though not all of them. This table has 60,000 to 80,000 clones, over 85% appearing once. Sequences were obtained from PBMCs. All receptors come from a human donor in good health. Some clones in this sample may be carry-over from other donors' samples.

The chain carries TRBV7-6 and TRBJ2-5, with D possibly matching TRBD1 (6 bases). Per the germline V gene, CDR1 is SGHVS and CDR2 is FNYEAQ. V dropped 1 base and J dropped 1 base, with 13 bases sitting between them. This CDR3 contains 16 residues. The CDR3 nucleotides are TGTGCCAGCAGCTTAGTGACAACAGGGCCCCAAGAGACCCAGTACTTC. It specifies CASSLVTTGPQETQYF. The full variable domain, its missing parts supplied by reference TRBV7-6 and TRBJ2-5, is GAGVSQSPRYKVTKRGQDVALRCDPISGHVSLYWYRQALGQGPEFLTYFNYEAQQDKSGLPNDRFSAERPEGSISTLTIQRTEQRDSAMYRCASSLVTTGPQETQYFGPGTRLLVL.

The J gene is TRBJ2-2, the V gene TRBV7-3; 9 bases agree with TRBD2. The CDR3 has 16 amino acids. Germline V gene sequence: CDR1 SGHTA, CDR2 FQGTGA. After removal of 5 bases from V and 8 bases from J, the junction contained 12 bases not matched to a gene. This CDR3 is CASSKLAGGGKGELFF. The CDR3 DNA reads TGTGCCAGCAGCAAACTAGCGGGTGGCGGTAAAGGGGAGCTGTTTTTT.

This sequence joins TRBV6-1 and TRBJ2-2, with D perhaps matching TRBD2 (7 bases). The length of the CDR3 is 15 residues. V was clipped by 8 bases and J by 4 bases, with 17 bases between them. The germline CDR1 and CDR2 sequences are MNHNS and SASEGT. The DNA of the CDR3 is TGTGCCAGCGAGGAGGGGGGGCGGGTCACCGGGGAGCTGTTTTTT. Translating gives CASEEGGRVTGELFF.

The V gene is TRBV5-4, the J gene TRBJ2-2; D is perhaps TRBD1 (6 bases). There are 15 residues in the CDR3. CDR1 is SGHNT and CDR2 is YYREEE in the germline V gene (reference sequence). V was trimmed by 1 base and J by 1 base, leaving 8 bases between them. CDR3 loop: CASSLRGGNTGELFF. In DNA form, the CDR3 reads TGTGCCAGCAGCTTGCGAGGGGGGAACACCGGGGAGCTGTTTTTT.

As DNA, the CDR3 is TGTGCCAGCAGCCACCCTCGGGGGGCCCGGAACACTGAAGCTTTCTTT. Amino acid sequence: CASSHPRGARNTEAFF. This chain links TRBV7-9 with TRBJ1-1; a possible D gene is TRBD1 (6 bases). Germline lookup yields CDR1 SEHNR and CDR2 FQNEAQ (reference sequence). The length of the CDR3 is 16 residues. V shed 5 bases and J shed 1 base, with 17 bases lying between them.